The clone carrying this TCR beta chain has at least ten counts. These data are taken from a study of T cells in Graves' hyperthyroidism and ophthalmopathy. The CDR3 is 12 amino acids. V dropped 8 bases and J dropped 9 bases, with 14 bases sitting between them. Germline V gene data show CDR1 as MDHEN and CDR2 as SYDVKM. Template material for amplifying TCR beta CDR3 regions consisted of RNA transcripts. HTBI primers were employed in a first-round RT-PCR of the TCR CDR3. From the multiplex PCR reads, TCRdb called clonotypes with MiXCR, one entry per CDR3 protein. The sample has about 350,000 distinct CDR3 sequences, around 13% seen once.

The TCR sequence derives from a young woman with Graves' hyperthyroidism. The chain carries TRBV28 and TRBJ1-5, with D possibly TRBD1 on 5 matching bases. Sequencing was done on a sample of blood. The CDR3 coding sequence is TGTGCCAGCGGGGACGGAGAGGGGCCCCAGCATTTT. Its protein product is CASGDGEGPQHF.